This T cell receptor (beta chain) comes out of a study of CD8+CD57+ T cells in acquired aplastic anemia (dated by TCRdb to the late 2010s). At the level of the whole study: DNA extracted from sorted CD4+ and CD8+ cells had a mean of around 3.3 ug, with a range of roughly 0.17 to 27.4 ug. Results and caveats for the whole study, not just this receptor: Although 25 to 30 CD8+ CDR3 sequences were shared by patients and controls, these sequences appeared highly expressed in patients and within the immunodominant clones of patients. Patients and healthy controls showed no significant difference in CD8+ Simpson's diversity (P=0.060).

In this study, sorted CD4+ and CD8+ T cells from the blood of healthy subjects and of severe aplastic anemia patients had their TCR repertoires deep-sequenced. Ficoll-Paque density gradient centrifugation was used to isolate peripheral blood mononuclear cells. Before DNA extraction, CD4+ and CD8+ T cells were sorted by FACS or by magnetic beads. TCR beta VDJ combination and CDR3 sequence profiling used genomic DNA as the template. An Illumina HiSeq 2000 was used for TCR repertoire sequencing. As for the authors' bioinformatics: Repertoire assessment relied on Simpson's diversity index, CDR3 size and DJ length profiles, and TRBV/TRBJ rearrangement plots. Whichever DNA sequence was most abundant in the deep sequencing data was defined as the immunodominant clone. CDR3 amino acid sequences were checked for sharing across subjects and were also compared against the VDJdb database and published repertoires. TCRdb trimmed the raw reads at Q25, called clones with MiXCR and kept productive beta chains. Rows merge per CDR3 protein into single entries with the most common DNA and genes. These V and J calls derive from TCRdb rather than the authors' analysis. Recorded for this sample are 250,000 to 350,000 distinct CDR3 sequences; 45% to 65% of them occurred a single time. The ten most abundant clones make up 7.5% to 9% of the sample.

Trimming at the junction amounts to 2 bases on V and 5 bases on J, and the germline ends lie 13 bases apart. Reading from cysteine to phenylalanine, the CDR3 counts 14 amino acids. CDR3 DNA is the only sequence kept; it has 42 bases, read in frame from the first base. Per the germline V gene, SGHVS is the CDR1 and FNYEAQ is the CDR2. This clonotype was detected only a few times. Its cognate antigen has yet to be identified. Base qualities are missing; no much larger clone stands one base away. Sequencing used sorted CD4+, CD8+, or CD8+CD57+ T cells (not recorded which) from PBMCs. The sequence was obtained from a human donor with severe aplastic anemia or a healthy control (not recorded which). The V and J segments used are TRBV7-6 and TRBJ2-7; perhaps TRBD1 is the D gene, with 6 bases matching. This receptor has the CDR3 CASSLFGGADEQYF. In nucleotide form, the sequence is TGTGCCAGCAGCTTATTTGGGGGCGCAGACGAGCAGTACTTC.